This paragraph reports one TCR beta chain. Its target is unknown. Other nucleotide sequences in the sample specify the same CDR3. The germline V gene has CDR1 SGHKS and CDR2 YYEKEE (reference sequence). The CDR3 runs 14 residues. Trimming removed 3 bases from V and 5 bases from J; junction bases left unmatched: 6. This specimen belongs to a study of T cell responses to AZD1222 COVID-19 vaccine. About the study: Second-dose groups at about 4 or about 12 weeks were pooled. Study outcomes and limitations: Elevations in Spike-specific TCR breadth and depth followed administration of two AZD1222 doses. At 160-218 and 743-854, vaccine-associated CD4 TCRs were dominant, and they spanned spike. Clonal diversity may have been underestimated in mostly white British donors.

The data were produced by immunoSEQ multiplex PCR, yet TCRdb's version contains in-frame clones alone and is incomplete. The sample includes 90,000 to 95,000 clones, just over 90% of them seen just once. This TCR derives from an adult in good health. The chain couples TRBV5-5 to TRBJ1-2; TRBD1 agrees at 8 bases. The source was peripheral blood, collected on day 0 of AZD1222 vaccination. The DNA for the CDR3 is TGTGCCAGCAGCTCACGGACAGGGAGTTATGGCTACACCTTC. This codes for CASSSRTGSYGYTF. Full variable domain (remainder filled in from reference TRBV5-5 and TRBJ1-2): DAGVTQSPTHLIKTRGQQVTLRCSPISGHKSVSWYQQVLGQGPQFIFQYYEKEERGRGNFPDRFSARQFPNYSSELNVNALLLGDSALYLCASSSRTGSYGYTFGSGTRLTVV.